These 10 T cell receptor beta chains came from one sample sequenced in a study of shared clonotypes between healthy human individuals. The protocol was immunoSEQ multiplex PCR, while the TCRdb copy is restricted to in-frame clones and leaves out a portion. This sample has some 2.4 million clones, with more than 85% found just once. Sequenced: naive CD4+ T cells from PBMCs. Subset specified: CD45RA+ positively selected. Every receptor here comes from a man in his late teens or twenties in good health. Some clones in this sample may be carry-over from other donors' samples.

The chain is built from TRBV6-1 and TRBJ1-6; the D gene is possibly TRBD1 (5 bases). Germline values: CDR1 MNHNS, CDR2 SASEGT. The germline V and J ends were trimmed by 0 bases and 9 bases, with 12 bases remaining between them. The CDR3 contains 15 residues. CDR3 loop: CASSEAGGGASPLHF. In nucleotides, the CDR3 is TGTGCCAGCAGTGAAGCGGGCGGGGGAGCTTCACCCCTCCACTTT.

The CDR3 nucleotides are TGTGCCAGCAGCGCTAATCAAGCAGATACGCAGTATTTT. Amino acids: CASSANQADTQYF. This chain joins TRBV7-3 and TRBJ2-3; the D is unclear. The length of the CDR3 is 13 residues. Per the germline V gene, CDR1 is SGHTA and CDR2 is FQGTGA. With 5 bases removed from V and 4 bases from J, the gap between germline ends came to 10 bases.

V and J are TRBV4-1 and TRBJ1-6, with D maybe TRBD1 (6 bases). The CDR3 length is 15 residues. V lost 3 bases and J 8 bases, leaving 14 bases between the germline ends. CDR1 is MGHRA, CDR2 YSYEKL, per germline. The CDR3 sequence: CASSQQGFSDSPLHF. The CDR3 DNA follows: TGCGCCAGCAGCCAGCAGGGGTTTTCGGATTCACCCCTCCACTTT.

The genes are TRBV7-2 and TRBJ2-1; 9 bases are a match to TRBD1. CDR3 length: 16 residues. The trim removed 5 bases at V and 6 bases at J, leaving 11 bases unmatched. Germline loops: CDR1 SGHTA, CDR2 FQGNSA. CDR3 loop: CASSATGTGSFNEQFF. In DNA form, the CDR3 reads TGTGCCAGCAGCGCCACCGGGACAGGGTCTTTCAATGAGCAGTTCTTC.

In nucleotides, the CDR3 is TGTGCCAGCAGCTTAGCCGCTACCTATGGCTACACCTTC. Encoded protein: CASSLAATYGYTF. The chain links TRBV5-4 to TRBJ1-2; D is undetermined. The V and J ends lost 2 bases and 4 bases respectively, with 9 bases between them. The germline gives CDR1 SGHNT, CDR2 YYREEE (reference sequence). The CDR3 is 13 amino acids. Full variable domain (rest looked up from reference TRBV5-4 and TRBJ1-2): ETGVTQSPTHLIKTRGQQVTLRCSSQSGHNTVSWYQQALGQGPQFIFQYYREEENGRGNFPPRFSGLQFPNYSSELNVNALELDDSALYLCASSLAATYGYTFGSGTRLTVV.

The chain employs TRBV18 and TRBJ2-5; 7 bases agree with TRBD1. The CDR3 covers 15 residues. Trimming took 3 bases from V and 5 from J; bases not matched to a gene: 9. CDR1 and CDR2 (germline): KGHSH, LQKENI. The CDR3 is CASSPTGLQGETQYF. CDR3 bases: TGTGCCAGCTCACCTACCGGTCTACAGGGGGAGACCCAGTACTTC.

The chain recombines TRBV10-1 with TRBJ2-1, with D tentatively TRBD1 or TRBD2 (5 bases each). V was shortened by 4 bases and J by 8 bases, with 9 bases between the two germline ends. The V gene's germline CDR1 is WNHNN and CDR2 SYGVQD (reference sequence). The CDR3 length is 12 residues. CDR3 loop: CASSAGRDEQFF. The CDR3, as DNA: TGCGCCAGCAGTGCGGGACGGGATGAGCAGTTCTTC.

This clone was recorded a few times. The chain combines TRBV2 with TRBJ1-2, with D possibly being TRBD1 (5 bases). Germline CDR1 SNHLY, CDR2 FYNNEI. Trimming removed 2 bases at V and 8 bases at J, with 12 bases between. The CDR3 runs 13 residues. The CDR3 region has the DNA TGTGCCAGCAGTGAACGGGGGGTACAGGGCTACACCTTC. Its translation is CASSERGVQGYTF.

This chain uses TRBV14 with TRBJ2-7; 8 bases line up with TRBD1. CDR3 size: 14 residues. Trimming cost V 2 bases and J 2 bases; bases outside gene matches: 2. In germline, CDR1 is SGHDN, CDR2 FVKESK. CDR3 sequence (DNA): TGTGCCAGCAGCCAACGGACAGGGCCCTACGAGCAGTACTTC. Its translation: CASSQRTGPYEQYF.

This clone has only one observation. The J gene is TRBJ2-1, the V gene TRBV30, with a tentative D call TRBD2 (5 bases). Trimming removed 2 bases at V and 7 bases at J, with 12 bases between. Looked up from germline, CDR1 is GTSNPN and CDR2 is SVGIG (reference sequence). The CDR3 is 13 residues long. CDR3 region: CAWSLLAQNEQFF. The DNA for the CDR3 is TGTGCCTGGAGTCTCCTAGCTCAGAATGAGCAGTTCTTC.